This T cell receptor (beta chain) was obtained from a study of response to subunit inactivated influenza vaccine. A single record per CDR3 protein comes from TCRdb applying MiXCR to the RT-PCR reads. The table lists more than 200,000 distinct CDR3 sequences, 12% of them singletons. Study conclusions and caveats: Authors suggested each seasonal flu vaccination may recruit only limited numbers of new T cells.

Regarding this clonotype: Its cognate antigen is unknown.

The receptor was derived from a middle-aged man who received an inactivated influenza vaccine. Sequenced here: non-naive T cells sorted from PBMCs, sampled approximately 15 days before vaccination.

The CDR3, as DNA: TGTGCCAGCAGTGCGGGACTAGTAGGGTTGGGTGAGCAGTTCTTC. Translated, it gives CASSAGLVGLGEQFF. The chain has TRBV6-4 and TRBJ2-1, with 8 bases lining up with TRBD2. The J segment lost 9 bases and the V segment lost 4 bases, leaving 11 bases of the junction unmatched. CDR1 MRHNA and CDR2 SNTAGT come from the germline V gene. The CDR3 totals 15 residues.